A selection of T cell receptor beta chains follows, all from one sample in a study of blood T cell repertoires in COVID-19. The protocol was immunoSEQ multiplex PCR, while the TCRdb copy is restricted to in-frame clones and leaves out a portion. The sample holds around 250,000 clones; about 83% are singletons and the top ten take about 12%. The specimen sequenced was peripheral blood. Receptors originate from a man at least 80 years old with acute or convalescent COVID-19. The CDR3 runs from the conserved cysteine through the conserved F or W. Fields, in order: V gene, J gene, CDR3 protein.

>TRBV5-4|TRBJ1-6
CASSLPNSPLHF
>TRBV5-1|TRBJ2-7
CASSFDQEISYEQYF
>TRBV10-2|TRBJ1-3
CASSNTQGPPGNTIYF
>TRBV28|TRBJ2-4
CASSSPLTSGGGTKNIQYF
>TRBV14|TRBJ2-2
CASSLWRGGELFF
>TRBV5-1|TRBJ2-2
CASSLRVGGQGVLFF
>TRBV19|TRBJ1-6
CASSMGQGNYNSPLHF
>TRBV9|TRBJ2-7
CASSVEPTGAYEQYF
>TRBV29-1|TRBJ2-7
CSVVQDGYEQYF
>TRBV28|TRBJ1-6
CASRTGNNSPLHF
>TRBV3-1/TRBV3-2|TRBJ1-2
CASSQDVEGHYGYTF
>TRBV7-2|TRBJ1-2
CASSLGITANYGYTF
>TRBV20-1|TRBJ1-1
CSGIENTEAFF
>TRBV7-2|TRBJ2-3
CASSPVVRGGTDTQYF
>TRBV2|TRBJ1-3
CASKSGGGNTIYF
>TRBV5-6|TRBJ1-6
CASSPGPGQINSPLHF
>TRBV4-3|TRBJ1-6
CASSRQSSSPLHF
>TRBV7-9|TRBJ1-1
CASSLGQVNTEAFF
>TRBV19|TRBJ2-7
CASSIGLAGVVVEQYF
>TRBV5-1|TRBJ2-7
CASSLFYGDYEQYF